The 21 T cell receptor beta chains presented below share a single source sample, sequenced in a study of blood T cells in healthy people across ages. The use of a sample-barcoded 5' primer and a J-beta primer mix characterized a second PCR of about 7 to 12 cycles. TCRdb reprocessed the 5' RACE reads with MiXCR, giving one entry per CDR3 protein. The sample shows over 1,300,000 distinct CDR3 sequences, 45% to 70% of them seen only once. Sequenced material: blood. These receptors all stem from a man younger than 35 in good health.

The chain recombines TRBV20-1 with TRBJ2-2, with D perhaps given as TRBD1 or TRBD2 (5 bases each). The CDR3 covers 16 residues. Germline values: CDR1 DFQATT, CDR2 SNEGSKA (reference sequence). V lost 0 bases and J 4 bases, leaving 15 bases between the germline ends. The CDR3 nucleotides read TGCAGTGCTAGAGATCATGGGGGAATCGGCACCGGGGAGCTGTTTTTT. Protein: CSARDHGGIGTGELFF.

A few counts support this clonotype. The genes are TRBV6-2 or TRBV6-3 and TRBJ2-1, with D hard to call. The DNA end is a closer match to TRBJ2-7, so the J assignment may be wrong. CDR3 length equals 13 residues. The germline CDR1 and CDR2 sequences are MNHEY and SVGEGT. The CDR3 reads CASSVDERNEQYF. The CDR3 DNA reads TGTGCCAGCAGTGTGGACGAGCGCAATGAGCAGTACTTC.

The chain uses TRBV4-1 and TRBJ1-2; unclear D gene. Deletions cut 1 base from V and 5 bases from J, with 14 bases between. The CDR3 covers 15 residues. Looked up from germline, CDR1 is MGHRA and CDR2 is YSYEKL. CDR3 region: CASSQVGQKSYGYTF. DNA for the CDR3: TGCGCCAGCAGCCAAGTTGGCCAGAAGTCTTATGGCTACACCTTC.

The chain recombines TRBV4-1 with TRBJ2-5, with 10 bases aligning to TRBD1. The germline V gene encodes CDR1 MGHRA and CDR2 YSYEKL. The J segment lost 2 bases and the V segment lost 1 base, leaving 7 bases of the junction unmatched. This CDR3 has 17 amino acids. The CDR3 DNA is TGCGCCAGCAGCCAAGTGGGACAGGGGATCCGGCAAGAGACCCAGTACTTC. Its translation: CASSQVGQGIRQETQYF.

This clonotype showed up just a few times. The CDR3 DNA reads as TGTGCCAGCAGCTTATGGGGCGGGGGGGTAGAGACCCAGTACTTC. It codes for CASSLWGGGVETQYF. This chain links TRBV7-2 with TRBJ2-5; 9 bases align to TRBD2. Germline V gene lookup returns CDR1 SGHTA and CDR2 FQGNSA. This CDR3 has 15 residues. J lost 4 bases, V lost 2 bases, and 5 bases had no gene match.

This sequence joins TRBV7-2 and TRBJ2-3; D not certain. Trimming took off 4 bases at V and 6 bases at J, with 11 bases between the two ends. Germline values: CDR1 SGHTA, CDR2 FQGNSA. The CDR3 extends over 13 amino acids. DNA for the CDR3: TGTGCCAGCAGCTCGTCCCTGGGCGATACGCAGTATTTT. This encodes CASSSSLGDTQYF.

The count of this clonotype is one. The V call is TRBV5-5, the J call TRBJ2-2; 9 bases are a match to TRBD1. The CDR3 extends over 15 amino acids. Looked up from germline, CDR1 is SGHKS and CDR2 is YYEKEE (reference sequence). J gave up 4 bases and V 6 bases, and 7 bases lay outside the gene matches. This CDR3 is CASTWGTGSTGELFF. CDR3 sequence (DNA): TGTGCCAGCACCTGGGGGACAGGGAGCACCGGGGAGCTGTTTTTT.

This clonotype was found once. This chain connects TRBV5-1 to TRBJ1-3; D call uncertain. This CDR3 spans 16 amino acids. V shed 4 bases and J shed 0 bases, with 14 bases lying between them. Germline V lookup: CDR1 SGHRS, CDR2 YFSETQ. The DNA for the CDR3 is TGCGCCAGCAGCCCCGACATCGCGGTCTCTGGAAACACCATATATTTT. This sequence encodes CASSPDIAVSGNTIYF.

The V call is TRBV3-1, the J call TRBJ2-3; TRBD2 matches 10 bases. V shed 4 bases and J 4 bases; nucleotides not matched to a gene: 8. Germline values: CDR1 LGHDT, CDR2 YNNKEL (reference sequence). The CDR3 length is 16 residues. The CDR3 is CASSRQGTSVPDTQYF. In nucleotides, the CDR3 is TGTGCCAGCAGCCGCCAGGGGACTAGCGTCCCAGATACGCAGTATTTT.

The chain couples TRBV2 to TRBJ2-1; 7 positions agree with TRBD2. The end of the DNA fits TRBJ2-7 better, so the J call may be wrong. This CDR3 comprises 13 residues. From germline, CDR1 is SNHLY and CDR2 FYNNEI. The CDR3: CASVGLLYNEQYF. The CDR3 DNA is TGTGCCAGCGTGGGACTACTTTACAATGAGCAGTACTTC.

The V call is TRBV12-3 or TRBV12-4, the J call TRBJ2-4; no definite D call. CDR3 length: 12 residues. The V end lost 5 bases, the J end lost 2 bases, and 4 bases lay between the germline ends. The CDR3 loop reads CASSITKNIQYF. CDR3 nucleotide sequence: TGTGCCAGCAGTATAACCAAAAACATTCAGTACTTC.

The chain recombines TRBV4-1 with TRBJ1-1; D uncertain. This CDR3 region has 14 residues. Germline lookup yields CDR1 MGHRA and CDR2 YSYEKL. V was pared by 4 bases and J by 6 bases, with 15 bases between. The CDR3 DNA reads TGCGCCAGCAGCCCCAATACATGGTTTTCTGAAGCTTTCTTT. This gives the protein CASSPNTWFSEAFF.

This sequence joins TRBV12-3 or TRBV12-4 and TRBJ2-3; D is undetermined. V shed 7 bases and J shed 1 base, with 9 bases lying between them. The CDR3 is made up of 13 amino acids. CDR3 sequence: CASNLRRTDTQYF. Written as DNA, the CDR3 is TGTGCCAGCAACCTCCGGCGCACAGATACGCAGTATTTT.

The rearrangement uses TRBV4-1 and TRBJ2-4; tentatively, D is TRBD1 or TRBD2 (7 bases each). The DNA end favors TRBJ2-7, so the J call may be wrong. CDR1 MGHRA and CDR2 YSYEKL come from the germline V gene. The CDR3 is 15 residues long. CDR3: CASSQGRGGTNEQYF. The CDR3 nucleotides read TGCGCCAGCAGCCAAGGCAGGGGGGGAACAAACGAGCAGTACTTC.

The chain is built from TRBV20-1 and TRBJ1-2; D gene unclear. Germline V gene data show CDR1 as DFQATT and CDR2 as SNEGSKA (reference sequence). The V end lost 7 bases, the J end lost 8 bases, and 11 bases lay between the germline ends. CDR3 length: 10 amino acids. The CDR3 protein is CSVIRRGYTF. The CDR3 nucleotides read TGCAGTGTTATTAGACGAGGCTACACCTTC.

The V gene is TRBV20-1, the J gene TRBJ2-3, with D perhaps matching TRBD2 (5 bases). CDR1 is DFQATT and CDR2 is SNEGSKA in the germline V gene (reference sequence). CDR3 length equals 14 residues. V was trimmed by 6 bases and J by 4 bases, leaving 17 bases between them. The CDR3 protein is CSALDSHSPDTQYF. CDR3 coding DNA: TGCAGTGCCTTGGACTCCCACTCCCCAGATACGCAGTATTTT.

The genes are TRBV7-2 and TRBJ1-6; 7 bases fit TRBD1. The germline gives CDR1 SGHTA, CDR2 FQGNSA. This CDR3 has 19 residues. V trimming: 5 bases; J trimming: 0 bases; junction bases outside the gene matches: 13. CDR3 DNA: TGTGCCAGCAGCACCACCGGGACAGCCCCAAGCTCCTATAATTCACCCCTCCACTTT. Its translation is CASSTTGTAPSSYNSPLHF. Supplemented by reference TRBV7-2 and TRBJ1-6, the full variable domain reads GAGVSQSPSNKVTEKGKDVELRCDPISGHTALYWYRQSLGQGLEFLIYFQGNSAPDKSGLPSDRFSAERTGGSVSTLTIQRTQQEDSAVYLCASSTTGTAPSSYNSPLHFGNGTRLTVT.

V gene TRBV12-3 or TRBV12-4 combines with J gene TRBJ2-7; perhaps TRBD2 as D (6 bases). The end of the DNA fits TRBJ2-5 better, so the J call may be wrong. The CDR3 extends over 13 amino acids. Here the CDR3 reads CASRTRGLGTQYF. The CDR3 bases are TGTGCCAGCAGGACTAGAGGGTTGGGGACCCAGTACTTC.

This clonotype occurred a few times. The chain couples TRBV6-1 to TRBJ2-5; D remains ambiguous. This CDR3 is built from 13 residues. The ends were cut back, 3 bases at V and 7 bases at J, with 12 bases in the middle. CDR1 is MNHNS, CDR2 SASEGT, per germline. The CDR3 nucleotides read TGTGCCAGCAGTGAGTCTCTACGTGGGACCCAGTACTTC. It translates to CASSESLRGTQYF.

The chain uses TRBV27 and TRBJ1-6; 9 bases are shared with TRBD1. The germline V gene has CDR1 MNHEY and CDR2 SMNVEV (reference sequence). This CDR3 has 17 amino acids. J lost 0 bases, V lost 7 bases, and 7 bases had no gene match. CDR3 in amino acids: CASNPGTGSSYNSPLHF. Here the CDR3 DNA reads TGTGCCAGCAACCCCGGGACAGGGAGCTCCTATAATTCACCCCTCCACTTT.

The chain is built from TRBV3-1 and TRBJ2-3; the D gene is possibly TRBD2 (5 bases). This CDR3 is 14 amino acids long. Germline loops: CDR1 LGHDT, CDR2 YNNKEL (reference sequence). Trimming left V 1 base short and J 4 bases short, with 9 bases between. CDR3 protein: CASSQVDSPDTQYF. The CDR3 DNA reads as TGTGCCAGCAGCCAAGTGGACTCTCCAGATACGCAGTATTTT.